What follows are 7 T cell receptor beta chains derived from one specimen sequenced in a study of blood T cells in healthy people across ages. Sample-barcoded 5' priming and a J-beta primer mix drove a second PCR of roughly 6 to 12 cycles. MiXCR was run by TCRdb on the 5' RACE reads, yielding one entry per CDR3 protein. The sample holds about 1.4 million distinct CDR3 sequences, approximately 59% seen once. Sequenced: blood. The source of these receptors is a man aged 18 to 30 in good health.

This chain uses TRBV20-1 with TRBJ2-1; 8 bases map to TRBD2. CDR3 length: 14 residues. Looked up from germline, CDR1 is DFQATT and CDR2 is SNEGSKA (reference sequence). V lost 4 bases and J lost 4; bases outside the gene matches: 6. CDR3 in amino acids: CSATETSDYNEQFF. DNA of the CDR3: TGCAGTGCTACCGAGACTAGCGATTACAATGAGCAGTTCTTC.

CDR3 coding DNA: TGTGCCAGCAGCCCTGGGATCTCCACAGATACGCAGTATTTT. It encodes CASSPGISTDTQYF. The chain uses TRBV7-2 and TRBJ2-3; D gene uncertain. This CDR3 spans 14 amino acids. V shed 5 bases and J shed 2 bases, with 11 bases lying between them. Germline V gives CDR1 SGHTA, CDR2 FQGNSA.

The gene calls are TRBV20-1 and TRBJ2-5, with D unresolved. The CDR3 runs 12 residues. The germline V gene has CDR1 DFQATT and CDR2 SNEGSKA (reference sequence). V was shortened by 1 base and J by 10 bases, with 13 bases between the two germline ends. This chain's CDR3 is CSARGTPGDQYF. CDR3 DNA sequence: TGCAGTGCTAGAGGAACCCCCGGAGACCAGTACTTC.

This sequence joins TRBV10-3 and TRBJ1-2, with D tentatively TRBD1 (6 bases). Germline values: CDR1 ENHRY, CDR2 SYGVKD. Trimming removed 5 bases at V and 5 bases at J, with 9 bases between. This CDR3 has 12 residues. The CDR3 loop reads CAISSGVYGYTF. The CDR3, as DNA: TGTGCCATCAGTTCAGGGGTTTATGGCTACACCTTC.

The chain has TRBV29-1 and TRBJ1-1; a possible D gene is TRBD1 (6 bases). The length of the CDR3 is 15 residues. The V gene lost 6 bases and the J gene lost 1 base, with 18 bases spanning the gap. CDR1 and CDR2 (germline): SQVTM, ANQGSEA. The CDR3 coding sequence is TGCAGCGTGAAACAGGGAAGGGTTGAGAACACTGAAGCTTTCTTT. As protein: CSVKQGRVENTEAFF.

In its sample, this clonotype was seen a few times. The rearrangement links TRBV7-9 to TRBJ2-7; weak D call: TRBD2 (6 bases). With 8 bases removed from V and 0 bases from J, the gap between germline ends came to 8 bases. The CDR3 consists of 12 residues. Germline V gene sequence: CDR1 SEHNR, CDR2 FQNEAQ (reference sequence). The CDR3, as DNA: TGTGCCAGCGTCGGGAGCTCCTACGAGCAGTACTTC. Protein product: CASVGSSYEQYF.

This clonotype appeared a few times. This rearrangement joins TRBV7-2 to TRBJ2-7, with D perhaps TRBD2 (7 bases). Germline lookup yields CDR1 SGHTA and CDR2 FQGNSA. V lost 0 bases, J lost 1 base, and 16 bases lay in between. CDR3 size: 17 residues. This CDR3 reads CASSLAGGPFPSYEQYF. CDR3 DNA sequence: TGTGCCAGCAGCTTAGCGGGGGGGCCCTTTCCGTCCTACGAGCAGTACTTC.